These T cell receptor beta chains were read from a single sample in a study of T cell responses to AZD1222 COVID-19 vaccine. Measured with immunoSEQ multiplex PCR; TCRdb has only the in-frame clones, and not every one. The table lists 160,000 or so clones, approximately 91% of them singletons. Sequenced material: peripheral blood, taken on day 0 of AZD1222 vaccination. The receptors originated from an adult in good health. CDR3s include the opening cysteine and the closing phenylalanine or tryptophan. A D gene is named only where the DNA matches it firmly. Size tells how often a clone was seen (once, few, many) or the class of an expanded clone, and some rows leave it out.

clone_size	v_call	d_call	j_call	cdr3_aa	cdr3_nt
.	TRBV30	TRBD1	TRBJ1-5	CAWSKTGAGNQPQHF	TGTGCCTGGAGTAAAACAGGGGCCGGCAATCAGCCCCAGCATTTT
.	TRBV3-1/TRBV3-2	.	TRBJ1-2	CASSQDLGGFLRF	TGTGCCAGCAGCCAAGATCTCGGCGGGTTCCTTCGCTTC
.	TRBV6-5	TRBD1	TRBJ1-4	CASSRQGSNEKLFF	TGTGCCAGCAGTCGACAGGGATCTAATGAAAAACTGTTTTTT
.	TRBV11-3	TRBD1	TRBJ1-5	CASSLGQGEFFSNQPQHF	TGTGCCAGCAGCTTGGGACAGGGAGAGTTTTTTAGCAATCAGCCCCAGCATTTT
.	TRBV7-2	.	TRBJ2-5	CASSFQQGQETQYF	TGTGCCAGCAGCTTCCAACAGGGCCAAGAGACCCAGTACTTC
.	TRBV28	.	TRBJ2-3	CASSFQNREDTQYF	TGTGCCAGCAGTTTTCAAAACAGGGAAGATACGCAGTATTTT
.	TRBV7-2	.	TRBJ2-7	CASSPPSPYEQYF	TGTGCCAGCAGCCCCCCCTCCCCATACGAGCAGTACTTC
.	TRBV2	TRBD1	TRBJ1-6	CASSTTGDAPPLHF	TGTGCCAGCAGTACGACAGGGGACGCTCCACCCCTCCACTTT
.	TRBV7-8	TRBD2	TRBJ2-7	CASSLVLAGGRNEQYF	TGTGCCAGCAGCTTAGTACTAGCGGGAGGAAGAAACGAGCAGTACTTC
.	TRBV4-1	.	TRBJ1-3	CASSQVGGNTIYF	TGCGCCAGCAGCCAAGTCGGGGGAAACACCATATATTTT
.	TRBV6-1	.	TRBJ1-2	CASSEPENYGYTF	TGTGCCAGCAGTGAACCAGAAAACTATGGCTACACCTTC
.	TRBV18	.	TRBJ1-5	CASSPGGNQPQHF	TGTGCCAGCTCACCTGGGGGGAATCAGCCCCAGCATTTT
.	TRBV29-1	.	TRBJ2-3	CSVEEIGTDTQYF	TGCAGCGTTGAGGAGATTGGAACAGATACGCAGTATTTT
once	TRBV28	TRBD2	TRBJ2-3	CASSFTGFRPLAGSDTQYF	TGTGCCAGCAGTTTTACAGGGTTTCGCCCGCTAGCGGGATCAGATACGCAGTATTTT
.	TRBV9	TRBD2	TRBJ2-1	CASSVEPAGSSSSYNEQFF	TGTGCCAGCAGCGTAGAACCAGCGGGATCCTCGAGCTCCTACAATGAGCAGTTCTTC
few	TRBV10-3	.	TRBJ1-5	CAISDSPRGPQHF	TGTGCCATCAGTGACAGTCCTCGAGGGCCCCAGCATTTT
.	TRBV5-1	TRBD1	TRBJ2-7	CASSSTGTGSGSSYEQYF	TGCGCCAGCAGCTCCACTGGGACAGGGAGCGGAAGCTCCTACGAGCAGTACTTC
.	TRBV24-1	.	TRBJ2-7	CATSDGRYEQYF	TGTGCCACCAGTGATGGGAGATACGAGCAGTACTTC
.	TRBV11-3	.	TRBJ2-2	CASSLEAGELFF	TGTGCCAGCAGCTTGGAGGCGGGGGAGCTGTTTTTT
once	TRBV6-5	.	TRBJ2-7	CASSPSRQNYEQYF	TGTGCCAGCTCCCCATCCAGACAGAATTACGAGCAGTACTTC
.	TRBV5-1	.	TRBJ1-1	CASSLRMVSDMNTEAFF	TGCGCCAGCAGCCTGAGAATGGTGTCGGACATGAACACTGAAGCTTTCTTT
.	TRBV25-1	.	TRBJ2-7	CASSRGDEQYF	TGTGCCAGCAGTCGGGGCGACGAGCAGTACTTC
.	TRBV27	.	TRBJ1-1	CASSPRANLLMNTEAFF	TGTGCCAGCAGTCCCCGGGCAAATCTACTAATGAACACTGAAGCTTTCTTT
few	TRBV7-2	TRBD1	TRBJ2-5	CASSLAGQGKFETQYF	TGTGCCAGCAGCTTAGCGGGACAGGGGAAGTTTGAGACCCAGTACTTC